These T cell receptor beta chains were read from a single sample in a study of cytomegalovirus exposure and HLA in healthy donors. Some clones are missing from TCRdb's copy, which holds only in-frame ones; the method was immunoSEQ multiplex PCR. The sample yields about 200,000 clones, approximately 85% seen once. The sample comprised PBMCs. The source of these receptors is a woman between 35 and 50 years old in good health and CMV-seronegative. Each CDR3 is given with its conserved first and last residue. The D gene is left open where the match is weak. Clone size is not always given. Where it is, it says once, few, many or a class for expanded clones.

V gene: TRBV19
J gene: TRBJ2-3
clone size: once
D gene: TRBD1
CDR3 DNA: TGTGCCAGTAGTGCAACGGGACAGGGCTTCACAGATACGCAGTATTTT
CDR3 protein: CASSATGQGFTDTQYF

V gene: TRBV19
J gene: TRBJ2-1
clone size: -
D gene: TRBD2
CDR3 DNA: TGTGCCAGTAAGCGGGAGGGCCTCACTGAGCAGTTCTTC
CDR3 protein: CASKREGLTEQFF

V gene: TRBV5-1
J gene: TRBJ1-6
clone size: once
D gene: -
CDR3 DNA: TGCGCCAGCAGTAAAGCAGGTTTCCATAATTCACCCCTCCACTTT
CDR3 protein: CASSKAGFHNSPLHF

V gene: TRBV7-9
J gene: TRBJ2-7
clone size: once
D gene: -
CDR3 DNA: TGTGCCAGCAGCCCTACGGGCGAGCAGTACTTC
CDR3 protein: CASSPTGEQYF

V gene: TRBV9
J gene: TRBJ2-7
clone size: -
D gene: TRBD1
CDR3 DNA: TGTGCCAGCACCAGGGACAGCCTGGCCGAGCAGTACTTC
CDR3 protein: CASTRDSLAEQYF

V gene: TRBV5-4
J gene: TRBJ1-1
clone size: -
D gene: -
CDR3 DNA: TGTGCCAGCAGCTTAGGTCCAGGGACTGAAGCTTTCTTT
CDR3 protein: CASSLGPGTEAFF

V gene: TRBV6-6
J gene: TRBJ2-1
clone size: -
D gene: -
CDR3 DNA: TGTGCCAGCACCCCACTAAGCGGGAATGAGCAGTTCTTC
CDR3 protein: CASTPLSGNEQFF

V gene: TRBV18
J gene: TRBJ1-2
clone size: -
D gene: TRBD1
CDR3 DNA: TGTGCCAGCTCACCCCCCGGGACAGGTCTATACTATGGCTACACCTTC
CDR3 protein: CASSPPGTGLYYGYTF

V gene: TRBV27
J gene: TRBJ2-7
clone size: -
D gene: -
CDR3 DNA: TGTGCCAGCAGTTTAAGAGGTCGGTACGAGCAGTACTTC
CDR3 protein: CASSLRGRYEQYF

V gene: TRBV7-9
J gene: TRBJ2-3
clone size: once
D gene: TRBD2
CDR3 DNA: TGTGCCAGCAGCTCCTATAGCGGGATCAACACAGATACGCAGTATTTT
CDR3 protein: CASSSYSGINTDTQYF

V gene: TRBV18
J gene: TRBJ1-1
clone size: -
D gene: TRBD1
CDR3 DNA: TGTGCCAGCTCACCGCAAGGGACAGCCCTTGAAGCTTTCTTT
CDR3 protein: CASSPQGTALEAFF

V gene: TRBV27
J gene: TRBJ1-5
clone size: once
D gene: TRBD1
CDR3 DNA: TGTGCCAGCAGTGGGACAGACAGTAGCAATCAGCCCCAGCATTTT
CDR3 protein: CASSGTDSSNQPQHF

V gene: TRBV5-6
J gene: TRBJ2-7
clone size: -
D gene: -
CDR3 DNA: TGTGCCAGCAGGACCCGTGGCAGGGGCTACGAGCAGTACTTC
CDR3 protein: CASRTRGRGYEQYF

V gene: TRBV7-8
J gene: TRBJ1-3
clone size: -
D gene: -
CDR3 DNA: TGTGCCAGCAGCTTAGACAGTGGAAACACCATATATTTT
CDR3 protein: CASSLDSGNTIYF

V gene: TRBV4-1
J gene: TRBJ1-5
clone size: -
D gene: TRBD1
CDR3 DNA: TGCGCCAGCAGCCCCCACAAAATGGCAGGGGGTCAGCCCCAGCATTTT
CDR3 protein: CASSPHKMAGGQPQHF

V gene: TRBV5-1
J gene: TRBJ1-1
clone size: -
D gene: -
CDR3 DNA: TGCGCCAGCAGCCCATCGACGGGGAACACTGAAGCTTTCTTT
CDR3 protein: CASSPSTGNTEAFF

V gene: TRBV30
J gene: TRBJ1-4
clone size: -
D gene: TRBD1
CDR3 DNA: TGTGCCTCGGGACAGGGGGGGGTAACTAATGAAAAACTGTTTTTT
CDR3 protein: CASGQGGVTNEKLFF

V gene: TRBV5-4
J gene: TRBJ1-1
clone size: -
D gene: TRBD1
CDR3 DNA: TGTGCCAGCAGCCCAGGGACAGGGGGAACTGAAGCTTTCTTT
CDR3 protein: CASSPGTGGTEAFF

V gene: TRBV5-1
J gene: TRBJ2-1
clone size: -
D gene: TRBD2
CDR3 DNA: TGCGCCAGCAGCGAACTGGGACTAGCTCAGAATGAGCAGTTCTTC
CDR3 protein: CASSELGLAQNEQFF

V gene: TRBV1
J gene: TRBJ1-5
clone size: -
D gene: -
CDR3 DNA: TGCACCAGCAGCTGCCGATGGCCCAACAGGCCGAGCAGGGATCAGCCCCAGCATTTT
CDR3 protein: CTSSCRWPNRPSRDQPQHF

V gene: TRBV5-4
J gene: TRBJ2-3
clone size: few
D gene: TRBD2
CDR3 DNA: TGTGCCAGCAGCCTAGCGGGAGGAAGTAGCGATACGCAGTATTTT
CDR3 protein: CASSLAGGSSDTQYF

V gene: TRBV2
J gene: TRBJ2-5
clone size: -
D gene: TRBD2
CDR3 DNA: TGTGCCAGCAGTGGGCGAGCGGGAGTAGAGACCCAGTACTTC
CDR3 protein: CASSGRAGVETQYF

V gene: TRBV7-3
J gene: TRBJ2-4
clone size: -
D gene: TRBD2
CDR3 DNA: TGTGCCAGCAGCCCGGGGGAGGGTAACATTCAGTACTTC
CDR3 protein: CASSPGEGNIQYF

V gene: TRBV6-5
J gene: TRBJ1-5
clone size: -
D gene: -
CDR3 DNA: TGTGCCAGCAGTTACTCCGGACAGAAGAATCAGCCCCAGCATTTT
CDR3 protein: CASSYSGQKNQPQHF

V gene: TRBV30
J gene: TRBJ1-1
clone size: -
D gene: -
CDR3 DNA: TGTGCCTGGACACAAGGCAGGACTGAAGCTTTCTTT
CDR3 protein: CAWTQGRTEAFF

V gene: TRBV10-1
J gene: TRBJ2-7
clone size: once
D gene: -
CDR3 DNA: TGCGCCAGCAGTGACGATAGCTACGAGCAGTACTTC
CDR3 protein: CASSDDSYEQYF

V gene: TRBV5-1
J gene: TRBJ2-1
clone size: once
D gene: TRBD1
CDR3 DNA: TGCGCCAGCAGCTTCGTAGGGGGCACCTACAATGAGCAGTTCTTC
CDR3 protein: CASSFVGGTYNEQFF

V gene: TRBV14
J gene: TRBJ2-1
clone size: -
D gene: TRBD1
CDR3 DNA: TGTGCCAGCAGCCAGGCCCGGGACAGGGGCAATGAGCAGTTCTTC
CDR3 protein: CASSQARDRGNEQFF

V gene: TRBV6-6
J gene: TRBJ2-1
clone size: -
D gene: TRBD2
CDR3 DNA: TGTGCCAGCAGGGTGACTAGCGGGAGGTTGGGCAATGAGCAGTTCTTC
CDR3 protein: CASRVTSGRLGNEQFF

V gene: TRBV6-1
J gene: TRBJ1-5
clone size: -
D gene: -
CDR3 DNA: TGTGCCAGCAGTGAAGCACACCCTGGGGGGACCCCAGGCTGGTTCATAATCAATCAGCCCCAGCATTTT
CDR3 protein: CASSEAHPGGTPGWFIINQPQHF

V gene: TRBV2
J gene: TRBJ1-5
clone size: few
D gene: -
CDR3 DNA: TGTGCCAGCAGTGGAGTAGGGACTGGCAATCAGCCCCAGCATTTT
CDR3 protein: CASSGVGTGNQPQHF

V gene: TRBV2
J gene: TRBJ1-4
clone size: once
D gene: -
CDR3 DNA: TGTGCCAGCAGTGCCCGTCCCCCAGGACGGACAAATGAAAAACTGTTTTTT
CDR3 protein: CASSARPPGRTNEKLFF

V gene: TRBV7-2
J gene: TRBJ2-7
clone size: -
D gene: -
CDR3 DNA: TGTGCCAGCAGCTCCCAGGGTTACGAGCAGTACTTC
CDR3 protein: CASSSQGYEQYF

V gene: TRBV27
J gene: TRBJ2-7
clone size: -
D gene: -
CDR3 DNA: TGTGCCAGCAGTCTATCCTCCGGTCTGATATCCTACGAGCAGTACTTC
CDR3 protein: CASSLSSGLISYEQYF

V gene: TRBV28
J gene: TRBJ1-1
clone size: -
D gene: -
CDR3 DNA: TGTGCCAGCAGTTCCTTAACTGAAGCTTTCTTT
CDR3 protein: CASSSLTEAFF

V gene: TRBV6-6
J gene: TRBJ1-5
clone size: few
D gene: TRBD1
CDR3 DNA: TGTGCCAGCAGTTACCGGGACAGGGGGCGGCCCCAGCATTTT
CDR3 protein: CASSYRDRGRPQHF

V gene: TRBV5-1
J gene: TRBJ1-2
clone size: -
D gene: TRBD1
CDR3 DNA: TGCGCCAGCAGCTGGGAAGGACAGGCCTATGGCTACACCTTC
CDR3 protein: CASSWEGQAYGYTF

V gene: TRBV19
J gene: TRBJ1-1
clone size: -
D gene: -
CDR3 DNA: TGTGCCGCTTCCAGGGGGAACACTGAAGCTTTCTTT
CDR3 protein: CAASRGNTEAFF

V gene: TRBV7-2
J gene: TRBJ2-1
clone size: -
D gene: TRBD2
CDR3 DNA: TGTGCCAGCGGGCTGTGGACTAGCGGGACCAATGAGCAGTTCTTC
CDR3 protein: CASGLWTSGTNEQFF

V gene: TRBV7-2
J gene: TRBJ2-7
clone size: -
D gene: TRBD2
CDR3 DNA: TGTGCCAGCAGGCGTACCGGGACTAGTGGGCTCTACGAGCAGTACTTC
CDR3 protein: CASRRTGTSGLYEQYF

V gene: TRBV2
J gene: TRBJ1-2
clone size: -
D gene: TRBD1
CDR3 DNA: TGTGCCAGCACTGCGGGACAGGGGCACTATGGCTACACCTTC
CDR3 protein: CASTAGQGHYGYTF

V gene: TRBV5-1
J gene: TRBJ2-2
clone size: -
D gene: TRBD1
CDR3 DNA: TGCGCCAGCAGCTTAGTCAGGGGGCAAAGCACCGGGGAGCTGTTTTTT
CDR3 protein: CASSLVRGQSTGELFF

V gene: TRBV19
J gene: TRBJ1-5
clone size: -
D gene: TRBD1
CDR3 DNA: TGTGCCAGTAGTCGGACAGGGGGAAAGAATCAGCCCCAGCATTTT
CDR3 protein: CASSRTGGKNQPQHF

V gene: TRBV19
J gene: TRBJ1-5
clone size: once
D gene: TRBD1
CDR3 DNA: TGTGCCAGTAGTATTCAAGGACAGGGGGCTTACCAGCCCCAGCATTTT
CDR3 protein: CASSIQGQGAYQPQHF

V gene: TRBV11-2
J gene: TRBJ2-1
clone size: -
D gene: -
CDR3 DNA: TGTGCCAGCAGCCGACACCTAAACAATGAGCAGTTCTTC
CDR3 protein: CASSRHLNNEQFF

V gene: TRBV5-4
J gene: TRBJ2-3
clone size: -
D gene: -
CDR3 DNA: TGTGCCAGCCGCCGGGGTGGGGAGAACACAGATACGCAGTATTTT
CDR3 protein: CASRRGGENTDTQYF

V gene: TRBV5-1
J gene: TRBJ1-2
clone size: -
D gene: -
CDR3 DNA: TGCGCCAGCAGCGTCCAGGGATATGGCTACACCTTC
CDR3 protein: CASSVQGYGYTF

V gene: TRBV7-9
J gene: TRBJ2-1
clone size: few
D gene: TRBD2
CDR3 DNA: TGTGCCAGCAGCTCCGCGGGAGCCTCCTACAATGAGCAGTTCTTC
CDR3 protein: CASSSAGASYNEQFF

V gene: TRBV7-2
J gene: TRBJ2-5
clone size: -
D gene: TRBD2
CDR3 DNA: TGTGCCAGCAGCCTGGGACTAGCGGGGTCCCAAGAGACCCAGTACTTC
CDR3 protein: CASSLGLAGSQETQYF

V gene: TRBV15
J gene: TRBJ1-2
clone size: -
D gene: TRBD1
CDR3 DNA: TGTGCCACCAGCAGATATGAGCCGGGACAGGGGGTCTATGGCTACACCTTC
CDR3 protein: CATSRYEPGQGVYGYTF

V gene: TRBV6-5
J gene: TRBJ1-1
clone size: -
D gene: TRBD1
CDR3 DNA: TGTGCCAGCAGTTTGCTAGGGACAGTGAACACTGAAGCTTTCTTT
CDR3 protein: CASSLLGTVNTEAFF

V gene: TRBV4-1
J gene: TRBJ2-2
clone size: -
D gene: TRBD2
CDR3 DNA: TGCGCCAGCAGCCAAGATCCCTGGGGACTAGCGGGGAACACCGGGGAGCTGTTTTTT
CDR3 protein: CASSQDPWGLAGNTGELFF